The clone carrying this T cell receptor (beta chain) is identified as medium-sized from frequency. The data were taken from a study of human CD8 memory T cell subsets. The CDR3 is 14 residues long. CDR1 is MNHEY and CDR2 is SVGAGI in the germline V gene. It was UMI-labeled 5' RACE by which the TCR beta libraries were made. TCRdb re-called the 5' RACE reads; every CDR3 protein appears as one record, without DNA. This table holds some 9,300 distinct CDR3 sequences. This TCR derives from a human donor in good health. Source material: CD8+ stem-like memory T cells (TSCM and TCM) sorted from PBMCs. This sample's subset: stem-like memory CD8 T cells (TSTEM), CCR7+ PD-1- TIGIT-. This chain links TRBV6-5 with TRBJ2-7. The CDR3 reads CASRYDLASDEQYF.